Following are 3 T cell receptor beta chains from one sample sequenced in a study of blood T cell repertoires in COVID-19. Generated by immunoSEQ multiplex PCR, the TCRdb table keeps only in-frame clones and is missing some. This sample has around 100,000 clones; roughly 89% occur once, and the top ten carry about 15%. The specimen sequenced was peripheral blood. These receptors came from a woman of 80 years or more in a cohort sampled during active COVID-19.

Here the CDR3 DNA reads TGTGCCTCTTTGAGCGGAAGGTACGAGCAGTACTTC. This gives the protein CASLSGRYEQYF. This chain connects TRBV30 to TRBJ2-7; D may be TRBD2 (5 bases). V lost 7 bases and J 4 bases, leaving 14 bases between the germline ends. Germline CDR1 and CDR2: GTSNPN and SVGIG (reference sequence). The CDR3 totals 12 residues.

The CDR3 DNA reads TGCAGCGTTGTGGGTGCGGCGGTTTCTAGCACAGATACGCAGTATTTT. Protein sequence: CSVVGAAVSSTDTQYF. The chain employs TRBV29-1 and TRBJ2-3; the D is unclear. CDR3 length equals 16 residues. Germline CDR1 and CDR2: SQVTM and ANQGSEA. V was clipped by 4 bases and J by 0 bases, with 17 bases between them.

This chain joins TRBV28 and TRBJ2-1; perhaps TRBD2 as D (6 bases). The germline gives CDR1 MDHEN, CDR2 SYDVKM. V was clipped by 2 bases and J by 2 bases, with 13 bases between them. The CDR3 contains 16 residues. The CDR3 loop reads CASSLGGTPTYNEQFF. CDR3 in DNA: TGTGCCAGCAGTTTAGGAGGGACTCCCACCTACAATGAGCAGTTCTTC.